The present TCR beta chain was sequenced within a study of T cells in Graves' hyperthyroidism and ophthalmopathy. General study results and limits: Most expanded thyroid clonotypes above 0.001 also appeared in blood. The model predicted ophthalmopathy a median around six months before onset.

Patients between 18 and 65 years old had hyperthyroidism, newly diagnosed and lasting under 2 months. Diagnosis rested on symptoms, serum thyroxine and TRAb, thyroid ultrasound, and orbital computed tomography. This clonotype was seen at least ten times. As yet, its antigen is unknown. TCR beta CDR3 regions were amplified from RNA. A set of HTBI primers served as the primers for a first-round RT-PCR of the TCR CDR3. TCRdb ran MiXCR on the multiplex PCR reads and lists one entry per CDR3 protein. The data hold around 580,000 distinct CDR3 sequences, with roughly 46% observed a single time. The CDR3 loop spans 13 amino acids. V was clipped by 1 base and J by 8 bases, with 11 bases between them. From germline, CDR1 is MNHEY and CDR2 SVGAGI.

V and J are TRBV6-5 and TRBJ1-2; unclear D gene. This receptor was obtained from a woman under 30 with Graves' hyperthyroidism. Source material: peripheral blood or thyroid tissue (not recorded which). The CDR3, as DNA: TGTGCCAGCAGTTACTTGGGAATCGGGGGCTACACCTTC. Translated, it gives CASSYLGIGGYTF.